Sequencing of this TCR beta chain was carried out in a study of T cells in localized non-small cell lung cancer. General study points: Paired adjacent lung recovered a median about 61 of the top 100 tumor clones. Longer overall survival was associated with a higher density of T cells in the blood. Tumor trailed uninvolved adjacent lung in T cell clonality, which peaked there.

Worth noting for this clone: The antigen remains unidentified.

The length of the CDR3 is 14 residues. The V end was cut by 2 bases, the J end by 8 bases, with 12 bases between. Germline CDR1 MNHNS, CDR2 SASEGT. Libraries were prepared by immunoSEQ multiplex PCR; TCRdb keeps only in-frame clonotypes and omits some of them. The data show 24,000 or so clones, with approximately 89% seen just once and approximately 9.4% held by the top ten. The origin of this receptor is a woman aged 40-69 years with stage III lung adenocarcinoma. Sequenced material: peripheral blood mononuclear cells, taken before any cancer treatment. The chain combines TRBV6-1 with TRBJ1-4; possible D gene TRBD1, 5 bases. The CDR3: CASSEWGGGEKLFF. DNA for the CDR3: TGTGCCAGCAGTGAATGGGGCGGGGGGGAAAAACTGTTTTTT.